The TCR beta chain under discussion was sequenced for a study of T cell responses to AZD1222 COVID-19 vaccine. From germline, CDR1 is KGHSY and CDR2 FQNENV. The trim removed 4 bases at V and 4 bases at J, leaving 8 bases unmatched. The CDR3 contains 15 residues. TCRdb's copy holds only in-frame clones and misses some; the assay was immunoSEQ multiplex PCR. Here the sample spans tens of thousands of clones, over 85% being singletons. The study's findings and limits: Most donors were white British and more were female, and clonal diversity was possibly underestimated. Among vaccine-associated CD4 TCRs, coverage spanned spike, with dominance at 160-218 and 743-854.

This clone occurred once. What it binds is not known. The sequence was collected from an adult in good health. This sequence joins TRBV16 and TRBJ2-7; 9 bases align to TRBD1. This specimen was peripheral blood, taken on day 0 of MenACWY control vaccination. CDR3 sequence: CASSLAGTGMYEQYF. CDR3 bases: TGTGCCAGCAGCCTCGCCGGGACAGGGATGTACGAGCAGTACTTC.